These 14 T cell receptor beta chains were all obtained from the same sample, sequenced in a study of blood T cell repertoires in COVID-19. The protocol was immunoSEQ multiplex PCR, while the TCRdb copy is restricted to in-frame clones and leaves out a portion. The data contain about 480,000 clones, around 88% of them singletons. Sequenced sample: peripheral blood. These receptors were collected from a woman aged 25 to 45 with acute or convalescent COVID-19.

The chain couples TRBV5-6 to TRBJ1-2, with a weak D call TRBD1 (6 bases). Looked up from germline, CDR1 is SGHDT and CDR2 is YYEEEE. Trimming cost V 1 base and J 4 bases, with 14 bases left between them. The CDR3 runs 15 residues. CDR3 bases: TGTGCCAGCAGCTTGAGAACAGGGTCGGGCTATGGCTACACCTTC. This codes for CASSLRTGSGYGYTF. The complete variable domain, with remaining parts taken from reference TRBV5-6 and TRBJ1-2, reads DAGVTQSPTHLIKTRGQQVTLRCSPKSGHDTVSWYQQALGQGPQFIFQYYEEEERQRGNFPDRFSGHQFPNYSSELNVNALLLGDSALYLCASSLRTGSGYGYTFGSGTRLTVV.

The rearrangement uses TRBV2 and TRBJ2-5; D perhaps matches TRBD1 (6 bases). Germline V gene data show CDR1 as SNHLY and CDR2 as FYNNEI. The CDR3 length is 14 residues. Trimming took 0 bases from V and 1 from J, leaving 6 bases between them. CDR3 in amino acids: CASSEADSQETQYF. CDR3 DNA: TGTGCCAGCAGTGAAGCGGACAGCCAAGAGACCCAGTACTTC.

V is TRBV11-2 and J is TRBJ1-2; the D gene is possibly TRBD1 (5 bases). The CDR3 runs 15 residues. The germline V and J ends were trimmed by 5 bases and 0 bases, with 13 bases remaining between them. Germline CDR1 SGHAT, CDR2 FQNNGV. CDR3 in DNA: TGTGCCAGCAGCACGGGACCGGGAGCTAACTATGGCTACACCTTC. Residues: CASSTGPGANYGYTF.

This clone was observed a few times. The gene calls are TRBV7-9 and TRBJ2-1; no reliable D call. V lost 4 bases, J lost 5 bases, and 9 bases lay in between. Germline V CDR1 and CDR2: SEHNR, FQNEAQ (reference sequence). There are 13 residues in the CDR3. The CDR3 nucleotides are TGTGCCAGCAGCTCGCGGAACAACAATGAGCAGTTCTTC. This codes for CASSSRNNNEQFF.

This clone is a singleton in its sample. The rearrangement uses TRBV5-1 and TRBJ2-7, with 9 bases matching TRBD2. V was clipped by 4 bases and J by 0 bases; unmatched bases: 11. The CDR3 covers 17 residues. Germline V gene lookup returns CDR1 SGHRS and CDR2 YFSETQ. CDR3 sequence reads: CASSPRGIAGDSYEQYF. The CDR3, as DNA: TGCGCCAGCAGCCCGCGGGGGATAGCGGGGGACTCCTACGAGCAGTACTTC.

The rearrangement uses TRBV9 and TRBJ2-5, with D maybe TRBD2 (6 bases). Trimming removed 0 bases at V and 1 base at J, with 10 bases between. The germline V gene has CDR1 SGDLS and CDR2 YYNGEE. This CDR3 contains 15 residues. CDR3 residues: CASSVEGLIQETQYF. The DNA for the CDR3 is TGTGCCAGCAGCGTAGAGGGACTTATCCAAGAGACCCAGTACTTC.

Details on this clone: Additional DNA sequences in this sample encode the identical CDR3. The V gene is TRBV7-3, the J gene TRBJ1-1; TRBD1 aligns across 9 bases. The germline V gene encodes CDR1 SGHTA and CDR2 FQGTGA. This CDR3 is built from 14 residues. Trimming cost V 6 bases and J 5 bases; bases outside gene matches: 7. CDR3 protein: CASSSTGGATEAFF. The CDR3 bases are TGTGCCAGCAGTTCAACAGGGGGCGCAACTGAAGCTTTCTTT.

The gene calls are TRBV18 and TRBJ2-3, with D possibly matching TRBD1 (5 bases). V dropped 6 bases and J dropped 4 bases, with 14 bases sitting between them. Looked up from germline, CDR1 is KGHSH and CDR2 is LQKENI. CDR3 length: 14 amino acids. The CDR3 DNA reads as TGTGCCAGCTCCTCGACAGTAACCGCAGATACGCAGTATTTT. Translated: CASSSTVTADTQYF.

The CDR3 sequence: CASSTTGGIIVSTEAFF. For the CDR3, the DNA is TGTGCCAGCAGCACTACAGGGGGTATCATTGTTAGTACTGAAGCTTTCTTT. This chain connects TRBV11-2 to TRBJ1-1; the match to TRBD1 covers 8 bases. In germline, CDR1 is SGHAT, CDR2 FQNNGV. The CDR3 is 17 residues long. Trimming took 5 bases from V and 5 from J; bases not matched to a gene: 16.

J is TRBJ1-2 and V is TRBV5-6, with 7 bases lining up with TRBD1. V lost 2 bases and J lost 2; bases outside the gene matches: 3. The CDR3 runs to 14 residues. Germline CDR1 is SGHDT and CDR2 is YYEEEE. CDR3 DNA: TGTGCCAGCAGCTTTGAGGGGGCGAACTATGGCTACACCTTC. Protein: CASSFEGANYGYTF.

The CDR3 spells CASSLAAGEKYEQYF. The DNA for the CDR3 is TGTGCCAGCAGCTTAGCGGCAGGGGAGAAATACGAGCAGTACTTC. V gene TRBV11-2 combines with J gene TRBJ2-7; D is possibly TRBD1 (6 bases). Germline V gene sequence: CDR1 SGHAT, CDR2 FQNNGV. Trimming stripped 1 base from V and 4 bases from J, with 14 bases between. The CDR3 covers 15 residues.

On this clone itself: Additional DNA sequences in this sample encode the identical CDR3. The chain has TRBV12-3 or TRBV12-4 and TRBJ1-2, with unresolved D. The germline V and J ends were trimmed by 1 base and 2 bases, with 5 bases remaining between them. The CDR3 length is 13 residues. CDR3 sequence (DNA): TGTGCCAGCAGTTTAGGCAGAAACTATGGCTACACCTTC. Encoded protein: CASSLGRNYGYTF.

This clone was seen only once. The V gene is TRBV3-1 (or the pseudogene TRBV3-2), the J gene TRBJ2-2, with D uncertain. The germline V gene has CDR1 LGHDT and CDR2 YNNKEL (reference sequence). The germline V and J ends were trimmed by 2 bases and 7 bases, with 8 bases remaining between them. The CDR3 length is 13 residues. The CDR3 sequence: CASSQPPGGELFF. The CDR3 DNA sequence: TGTGCCAGCAGCCAACCTCCCGGCGGGGAGCTGTTTTTT.

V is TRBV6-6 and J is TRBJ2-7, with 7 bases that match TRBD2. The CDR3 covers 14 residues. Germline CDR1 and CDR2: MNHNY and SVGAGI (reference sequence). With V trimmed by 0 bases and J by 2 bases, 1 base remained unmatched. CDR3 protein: CASSYSGGPYEQYF. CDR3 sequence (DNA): TGTGCCAGCAGTTACTCGGGAGGGCCCTACGAGCAGTACTTC.